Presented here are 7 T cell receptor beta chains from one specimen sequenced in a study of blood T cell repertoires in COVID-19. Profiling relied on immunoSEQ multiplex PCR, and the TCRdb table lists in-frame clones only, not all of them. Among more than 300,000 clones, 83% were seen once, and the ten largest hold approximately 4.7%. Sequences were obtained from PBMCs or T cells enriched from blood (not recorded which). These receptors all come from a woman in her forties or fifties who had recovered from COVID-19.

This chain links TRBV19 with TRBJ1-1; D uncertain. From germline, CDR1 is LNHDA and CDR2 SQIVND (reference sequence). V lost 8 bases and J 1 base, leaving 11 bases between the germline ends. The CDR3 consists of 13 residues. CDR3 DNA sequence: TGTGCCAGTCGGGAGATTGGGAACACTGAAGCTTTCTTT. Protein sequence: CASREIGNTEAFF.

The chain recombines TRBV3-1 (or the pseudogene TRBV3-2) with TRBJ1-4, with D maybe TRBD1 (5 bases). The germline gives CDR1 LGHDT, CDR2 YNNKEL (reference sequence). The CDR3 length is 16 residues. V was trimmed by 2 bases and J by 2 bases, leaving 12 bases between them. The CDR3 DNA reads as TGTGCCAGCAGCCAAAACGGGGCGGGGACTAATGAAAAACTGTTTTTT. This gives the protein CASSQNGAGTNEKLFF.

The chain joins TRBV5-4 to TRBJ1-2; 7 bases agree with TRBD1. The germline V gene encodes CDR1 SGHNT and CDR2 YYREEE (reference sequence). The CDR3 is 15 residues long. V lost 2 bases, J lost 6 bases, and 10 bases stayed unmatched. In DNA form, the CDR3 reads TGTGCCAGCAGCTTTCGACAGGGAAAAATGGATGGCTACACCTTC. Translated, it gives CASSFRQGKMDGYTF.

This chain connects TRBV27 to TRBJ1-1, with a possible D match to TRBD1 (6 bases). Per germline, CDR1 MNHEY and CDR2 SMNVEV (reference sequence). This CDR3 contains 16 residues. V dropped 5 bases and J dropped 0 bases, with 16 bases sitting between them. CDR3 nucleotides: TGTGCCAGCAGTCGCCCCCCAGGGGCCCTGAACACTGAAGCTTTCTTT. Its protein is CASSRPPGALNTEAFF.

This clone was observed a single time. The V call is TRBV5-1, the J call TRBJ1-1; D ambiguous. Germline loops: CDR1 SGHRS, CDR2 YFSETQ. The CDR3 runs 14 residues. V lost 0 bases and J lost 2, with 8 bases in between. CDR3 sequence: CASSLGIANTEAFF. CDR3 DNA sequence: TGCGCCAGCAGCTTGGGCATAGCAAACACTGAAGCTTTCTTT.

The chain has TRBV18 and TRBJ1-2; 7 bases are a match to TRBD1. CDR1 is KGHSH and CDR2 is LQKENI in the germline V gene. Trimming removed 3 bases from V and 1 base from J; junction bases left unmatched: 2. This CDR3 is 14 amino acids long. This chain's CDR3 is CASSPGDSNYGYTF. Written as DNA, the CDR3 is TGTGCCAGCTCACCCGGGGACAGTAACTATGGCTACACCTTC.

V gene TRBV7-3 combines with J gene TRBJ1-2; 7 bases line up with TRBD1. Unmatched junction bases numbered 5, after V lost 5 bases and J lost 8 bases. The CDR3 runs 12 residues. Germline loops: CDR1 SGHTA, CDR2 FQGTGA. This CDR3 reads CASSTTGLGYTF. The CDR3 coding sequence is TGTGCCAGCAGCACGACAGGGTTGGGCTACACCTTC.